Given below is one TCR beta chain in context. Antigen specificity is unknown. The CDR3 extends over 14 amino acids. Germline trimming cut 5 bases from V and 2 bases from J; bases unmatched to any gene: 5. Per germline, CDR1 SEHNR and CDR2 FQNEAQ (reference sequence). These data belong to a study of shared clonotypes between healthy human individuals. Naive CD8 cells comprised CD45RO-negative, CCR7-positively selected cells, excluding terminally differentiated effector memory CD45RA+ cells. Donors included only healthy HIV-negative adults lacking recent acute infections or vaccinations. Every subset had its genomic DNA shared out evenly among several immunoSEQ plates. The assay was immunoSEQ multiplex PCR, and TCRdb's table has in-frame clones only and misses some. This sample has over 2,000,000 clones; roughly 95% occur once, and the top ten carry under 2%. Points from the study as a whole: Generation probabilities of non-shared clonotypes were lower (relative to those shared by all four donors).

This sequence was found in a young man in good health. Some clones in this sample may be carry-over from other donors' samples. The specimen sequenced was naive CD8+ T cells from PBMCs. The chain combines TRBV7-9 with TRBJ2-7; 8 bases map to TRBD1. Here the CDR3 reads CASSQTGGTYEQYF. The CDR3 bases are TGTGCCAGCAGCCAAACAGGGGGGACCTACGAGCAGTACTTC.